These 31 T cell receptor beta chains were sequenced from one sample in a study of beta chain features in type 1 diabetes. Expressed TCRB transcripts were sequenced, since all the RNA that had been isolated was reverse transcribed. Data came from immunoSEQ multiplex PCR; TCRdb stores just in-frame clones and leaves some out. The profile shows roughly 150,000 clones, 11% of them singletons. Sequenced sample: central memory CD4+ T cells from blood. Receptors were obtained from a man younger than 35 in good health.

This sequence joins TRBV5-1 and TRBJ2-3; 7 nucleotides align to TRBD2. The CDR3 loop spans 15 amino acids. CDR1 is SGHRS and CDR2 is YFSETQ in the germline V gene. The V and J ends lost 3 bases and 5 bases, in that order; junction bases with no gene match: 9. This chain's CDR3 is CASSSLTSRGDTQYF. In nucleotides, the CDR3 is TGCGCCAGCAGCTCTCTGACTAGCCGGGGAGATACGCAGTATTTT.

This clone was recorded a few times. This rearrangement joins TRBV30 to TRBJ1-5; tentative D call: TRBD1 (5 bases). Germline CDR1 GTSNPN, CDR2 SVGIG (reference sequence). This CDR3 spans 13 amino acids. The CDR3 region is CAYGHSMDQPQHF. The CDR3 nucleotides are TGTGCTTACGGACACTCGATGGATCAGCCCCAGCATTTT.

The chain couples TRBV18 to TRBJ2-7; D possibly corresponds to TRBD1 (5 bases). Looked up from germline, CDR1 is KGHSH and CDR2 is LQKENI. The germline V and J ends were trimmed by 3 bases and 7 bases, with 16 bases remaining between them. This CDR3 contains 14 residues. CDR3 nucleotide sequence: TGTGCCAGCTCACCCATTGCAGGGTTGAATGAGCAGTACTTC. Protein sequence: CASSPIAGLNEQYF.

The chain has TRBV28 and TRBJ2-5; D possibly uses TRBD1 or TRBD2 (5 bases each). This CDR3 has 15 residues. Per the germline V gene, CDR1 is MDHEN and CDR2 is SYDVKM. Trimming took off 3 bases at V and 4 bases at J, with 15 bases between the two ends. The CDR3: CASSFRVRGRETQYF. CDR3 bases: TGTGCCAGCAGTTTCAGGGTGAGGGGTCGAGAGACCCAGTACTTC. Full variable domain (remainder filled in from reference TRBV28 and TRBJ2-5): DVKVTQSSRYLVKRTGEKVFLECVQDMDHENMFWYRQDPGLGLRLIYFSYDVKMKEKGDIPEGYSVSREKKERFSLILESASTNQTSMYLCASSFRVRGRETQYFGPGTRLLVL.

This clone occurred a few times. The rearrangement uses TRBV30 and TRBJ2-7, with 13 bases fitting TRBD2. The CDR3 runs 12 residues. J gave up 8 bases and V 6 bases, and 4 bases lay outside the gene matches. The germline V gene encodes CDR1 GTSNPN and CDR2 SVGIG (reference sequence). The CDR3, as DNA: TGTGCCTGCGGACTAGCGGGGGACCAGCAGTACTTC. This encodes CACGLAGDQQYF.

This clone was found a few times. The chain is built from TRBV7-2 and TRBJ2-5; D is possibly TRBD2 (5 bases). Germline V gene lookup returns CDR1 SGHTA and CDR2 FQGNSA. The CDR3 extends over 12 amino acids. Trimming took 3 bases from V and 5 from J, leaving 7 bases between them. The CDR3, as DNA: TGTGCCAGCAGCTTGTGGAGGGAGACCCAGTACTTC. This sequence encodes CASSLWRETQYF.

This clone was seen a handful of times. In DNA, the CDR3 is TGCGCCAGCAGCCAAGAAGCAGGGGAGTACGAGCAGTACTTC. This encodes CASSQEAGEYEQYF. The chain combines TRBV4-3 with TRBJ2-7, with TRBD1 as a possible D gene (6 bases). Trimming stripped 0 bases from V and 4 bases from J, with 10 bases between. The CDR3 runs to 14 residues. CDR1 LGHNA and CDR2 YSLEER come from the germline V gene.

V and J are TRBV27 and TRBJ1-6, with D uncertain. V was pared by 0 bases and J by 9 bases, with 9 bases between. Germline assignment: CDR1 MNHEY and CDR2 SMNVEV (reference sequence). This CDR3 comprises 14 residues. CDR3 sequence: CASSLSGLGSPLHF. In nucleotides, the CDR3 is TGTGCCAGCAGTTTATCAGGGTTGGGTTCACCCCTCCACTTT.

As to this clone: At one of its ends the junction is not consistent with the germline gene, which may arise from a read error. The chain combines TRBV28 with TRBJ1-2, with D perhaps TRBD1 (5 bases). Per germline, CDR1 MDHEN and CDR2 SYDVKM. This CDR3 is built from 12 residues. The CDR3 bases are TGTGCCAGCAGTTCGGTGGATACAGGCCTTAATTTC. It translates to CASSSVDTGLNF.

This clone was picked up a small number of times. The V call is TRBV21-1, the J call TRBJ2-7; no DNA check was done on the table's D call, TRBD1. TRBV21-1 is noted as a pseudogene. The CDR3 extends over 16 amino acids. This CDR3 reads CASSQETGTGGYEQYF. The CDR3 nucleotides are TGTGCCAGCAGCCAGGAGACCGGGACAGGGGGCTACGAGCAGTACTTC.

This clone was picked up a small number of times. A much more abundant neighbour one base away suggests this may be a read error. The rearrangement uses TRBV7-9 and TRBJ2-3; D is uncertain. CDR1 is SEHNR, CDR2 FQNEAQ, per germline (reference sequence). This CDR3 is 11 amino acids long. V lost 1 base and J 5 bases, leaving 1 base between the germline ends. Here the CDR3 DNA reads TGTGCCAGCAGCTTAGTAGATACGCAGTATTTT. This encodes CASSLVDTQYF.

The gene calls are TRBV28 and TRBJ1-1, with no clear D. This CDR3 region has 12 residues. Germline assignment: CDR1 MDHEN and CDR2 SYDVKM. V was cut by 1 base and J by 10 bases, with 10 bases left in between. The CDR3, as DNA: TGTGCCAGCAGTTTATTCTCAATGACAGCTTTCTTT. This sequence encodes CASSLFSMTAFF.

The rearrangement uses TRBV14 and TRBJ2-1, with D possibly being TRBD2 (5 bases). The V gene lost 1 base and the J gene lost 10 bases, with 11 bases spanning the gap. The CDR3 covers 13 residues. From germline, CDR1 is SGHDN and CDR2 FVKESK. The CDR3 region is CASSQGRWTEQFF. CDR3 nucleotide sequence: TGTGCCAGCAGCCAAGGGAGGTGGACGGAGCAGTTCTTC.

The table lists this clone with many counts. The genes are TRBV28 and TRBJ2-5, with a tentative D call TRBD2 (6 bases). The CDR3 is made up of 15 amino acids. V was cut by 6 bases and J by 4 bases, with 18 bases left in between. Per germline, CDR1 MDHEN and CDR2 SYDVKM. The CDR3 spells CASSSGRGWGETQYF. The CDR3 nucleotides are TGTGCCAGCAGCTCAGGTCGGGGGTGGGGAGAGACCCAGTACTTC.

In this sample, this clone turned up a few times. The chain is built from TRBV6-5 and TRBJ2-1; D is undetermined. V was pared by 4 bases and J by 6 bases, with 10 bases between. In germline, CDR1 is MNHEY, CDR2 SVGAGI. The CDR3 runs to 13 residues. DNA of the CDR3: TGTGCCAGCAGTTGGCAGAGCCGCAATGAGCAGTTCTTC. Its translation is CASSWQSRNEQFF.

This clone was seen a single time. J is TRBJ2-2 and V is TRBV10-3, with TRBD1 matching 9 bases. CDR1 ENHRY and CDR2 SYGVKD come from the germline V gene. The CDR3 totals 15 residues. V dropped 6 bases and J dropped 5; count of bases not matched to a gene: 7. The CDR3 is CAIRDTGQGTGELFF. DNA for the CDR3: TGTGCCATCAGGGATACTGGACAGGGGACCGGGGAGCTGTTTTTT.

This clone occurred a few times. This rearrangement joins TRBV25-1 to TRBJ2-2; D is uncertain. In germline, CDR1 is MGHDK, CDR2 SYGVNS. The CDR3 extends over 16 amino acids. The V end was cut by 0 bases, the J end by 0 bases, with 8 bases between. In nucleotides, the CDR3 is TGTGCCAGCAGTGAATATGACACCGCGAACACCGGGGAGCTGTTTTTT. As protein: CASSEYDTANTGELFF. Full variable domain (missing parts from reference TRBV25-1 and TRBJ2-2): EADIYQTPRYLVIGTGKKITLECSQTMGHDKMYWYQQDPGMELHLIHYSYGVNSTEKGDLSSESTVSRIRTEHFPLTLESARPSHTSQYLCASSEYDTANTGELFFGEGSRLTVL.

This clone has only a few counts. The chain has TRBV28 and TRBJ2-2; 7 bases fit TRBD2. V lost 3 bases to trimming and J lost 4 bases; unmatched junction nucleotides: 5. This CDR3 spans 15 amino acids. CDR1 is MDHEN, CDR2 SYDVKM, per germline. The CDR3 DNA reads TGTGCCAGCAGTTTGCTGCTAGCGGTCACCGGGGAGCTGTTTTTT. This translates into CASSLLLAVTGELFF.

The gene calls are TRBV7-2 and TRBJ2-1, with D possibly being TRBD1 (6 bases). In germline, CDR1 is SGHTA, CDR2 FQGNSA. CDR3 length equals 18 residues. The ends were cut back, 3 bases at V and 2 bases at J, with 20 bases in the middle. CDR3 in amino acids: CASSFRIKGHLTYNEQFF. As DNA, the CDR3 is TGTGCCAGCAGCTTCAGGATAAAGGGACACCTTACCTACAATGAGCAGTTCTTC.

With respect to this clone: At the DNA level, this CDR3 is encoded by other sequences in the same sample as well. The genes are TRBV18 and TRBJ2-3; D ambiguous. The germline gives CDR1 KGHSH, CDR2 LQKENI. V shed 3 bases and J shed 3 bases, with 7 bases lying between them. There are 13 residues in the CDR3. CDR3 nucleotides: TGTGCCAGCTCACCGGGTTCGACAGATACGCAGTATTTT. It is translated as CASSPGSTDTQYF.

V is TRBV7-2 and J is TRBJ2-3, with D perhaps assigned TRBD1 or TRBD2 (6 bases each). The CDR3 is 15 amino acids. The V end lost 1 base, the J end lost 3 bases, and 11 bases lay between the germline ends. The germline gives CDR1 SGHTA, CDR2 FQGNSA. The CDR3 loop reads CASSLEGGKTDTQYF. The CDR3 nucleotides read TGTGCCAGCAGCTTAGAAGGGGGGAAAACAGATACGCAGTATTTT.

The genes are TRBV28 and TRBJ1-4; possibly TRBD1 for D (5 bases). Trimming removed 8 bases at V and 4 bases at J, with 14 bases between. The CDR3 spans 14 residues. Germline CDR1 reads MDHEN; CDR2 reads SYDVKM. CDR3 in DNA: TGTGCCAGCGCTGTAGGGGTCCTTAATGAAAAACTGTTTTTT. Its protein is CASAVGVLNEKLFF. Together with reference TRBV28 and TRBJ1-4, the CDR3 gives the full variable domain: DVKVTQSSRYLVKRTGEKVFLECVQDMDHENMFWYRQDPGLGLRLIYFSYDVKMKEKGDIPEGYSVSREKKERFSLILESASTNQTSMYLCASAVGVLNEKLFFGSGTQLSVL.

The chain uses TRBV7-9 and TRBJ2-1, with D possibly TRBD2 on 6 matching bases. The CDR3 consists of 15 residues. Germline V gives CDR1 SEHNR, CDR2 FQNEAQ (reference sequence). Trimming removed 1 base at V and 4 bases at J, with 11 bases between. The CDR3 DNA follows: TGTGCCAGCAGCTTAGTGCCAGGGACTTACAATGAGCAGTTCTTC. This sequence encodes CASSLVPGTYNEQFF.

Only a few counts were recorded for this clone. This chain uses TRBV18 with TRBJ1-4; unclear D gene. The CDR3 is 14 residues long. V was clipped by 6 bases and J by 8 bases, with 16 bases between them. Per the germline V gene, CDR1 is KGHSH and CDR2 is LQKENI. Here the CDR3 reads CASSKSESKEKLFF. The CDR3 region has the DNA TGTGCCAGCTCCAAGTCCGAGAGTAAGGAAAAACTGTTTTTT.

The sample holds a few counts of this clone. The chain joins TRBV4-3 to TRBJ1-1; D not certain. Germline V gene lookup returns CDR1 LGHNA and CDR2 YSLEER. The CDR3 is 16 residues long. Trimming cost V 0 bases and J 2 bases, with 13 bases left between them. The CDR3 DNA is TGCGCCAGCAGCCAAGACGCTGCGTCAAGTAACACTGAAGCTTTCTTT. Its translation: CASSQDAASSNTEAFF.

The chain is built from TRBV28 and TRBJ2-3, with D tentatively TRBD1 or TRBD2 (5 bases each). Germline V gene data show CDR1 as MDHEN and CDR2 as SYDVKM. V lost 3 bases and J lost 2, with 12 bases in between. CDR3 length: 15 amino acids. The CDR3 region is CASSFGKDNTDTQYF. CDR3 nucleotide sequence: TGTGCCAGCAGTTTCGGGAAGGACAACACAGATACGCAGTATTTT.

This clone has more than one count but fewer than ten. V usage is TRBV11-2 and J usage is TRBJ2-7; 10 bases agree with TRBD1. Trimming cost V 5 bases and J 5 bases; bases outside gene matches: 9. In germline, CDR1 is SGHAT, CDR2 FQNNGV. CDR3 length: 15 amino acids. As DNA, the CDR3 is TGTGCCAGCAGCCCAATCAGGGACAGGGGAAACGAGCAGTACTTC. Protein: CASSPIRDRGNEQYF.

This chain links TRBV5-4 with TRBJ2-1; D gene uncertain. Germline V gene data show CDR1 as SGHNT and CDR2 as YYREEE (reference sequence). The V end was cut by 3 bases, the J end by 4 bases, with 8 bases between. CDR3 length: 13 amino acids. CDR3 nucleotide sequence: TGTGCCAGCAGCTCTCCCCAGTACAATGAGCAGTTCTTC. Protein product: CASSSPQYNEQFF.

This clone was observed a few times. V usage is TRBV10-3 and J usage is TRBJ2-3, with TRBD2 identical over 14 bases. After removal of 7 bases from V and 2 bases from J, the junction contained 11 bases not matched to a gene. This CDR3 has 18 residues. Germline assignment: CDR1 ENHRY and CDR2 SYGVKD. DNA of the CDR3: TGTGCCATCACCCGGACTAGCGGGAGGTTTGGGACCACAGATACGCAGTATTTT. It is translated as CAITRTSGRFGTTDTQYF.

This clone was counted only a few times. V is TRBV9 and J is TRBJ2-1, with D tentatively TRBD1 (6 bases). The CDR3 is 16 amino acids. Germline lookup yields CDR1 SGDLS and CDR2 YYNGEE. Trimming stripped 3 bases from V and 1 base from J, with 14 bases between. The DNA for the CDR3 is TGTGCCAGCAGCGCGACAGGCTTGAGGTCCTACAATGAGCAGTTCTTC. It encodes CASSATGLRSYNEQFF.

J is TRBJ2-7 and V is TRBV30; 8 bases fit TRBD2. V was pared by 3 bases and J by 0 bases, with 4 bases of the junction left unmatched. The germline V gene has CDR1 GTSNPN and CDR2 SVGIG (reference sequence). The CDR3 is 14 amino acids. CDR3 DNA: TGTGCCTGGAGGACTAGCGCTCTCTCCTACGAGCAGTACTTC. Amino acids: CAWRTSALSYEQYF.